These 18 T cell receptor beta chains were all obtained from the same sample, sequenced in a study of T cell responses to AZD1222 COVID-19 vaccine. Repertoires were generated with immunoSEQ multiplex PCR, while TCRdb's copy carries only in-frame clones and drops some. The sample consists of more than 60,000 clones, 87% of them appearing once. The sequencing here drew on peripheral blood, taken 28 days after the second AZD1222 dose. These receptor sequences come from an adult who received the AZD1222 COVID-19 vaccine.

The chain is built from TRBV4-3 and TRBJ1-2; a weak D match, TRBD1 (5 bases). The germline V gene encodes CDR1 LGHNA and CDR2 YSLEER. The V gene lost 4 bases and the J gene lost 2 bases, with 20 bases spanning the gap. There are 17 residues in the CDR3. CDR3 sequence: CASSPYGREGANYGYTF. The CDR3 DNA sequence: TGCGCCAGCAGCCCCTACGGCAGGGAAGGGGCCAACTATGGCTACACCTTC.

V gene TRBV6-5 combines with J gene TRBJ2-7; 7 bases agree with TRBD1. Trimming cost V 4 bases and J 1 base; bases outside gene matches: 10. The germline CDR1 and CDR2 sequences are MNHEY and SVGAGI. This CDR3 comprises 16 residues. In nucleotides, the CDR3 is TGTGCCAGCAGTTTTTCGACAGGGCCTTTGTCCTACGAGCAGTACTTC. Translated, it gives CASSFSTGPLSYEQYF.

For the CDR3, the DNA is TGTGCCAGCAGCTTTCAGACAGGGGGTGACTATGGCTACACCTTC. It is translated as CASSFQTGGDYGYTF. The J gene is TRBJ1-2, the V gene TRBV7-2; 9 nucleotides match TRBD1. Germline CDR1 is SGHTA and CDR2 is FQGNSA. V dropped 3 bases and J dropped 3; count of bases not matched to a gene: 5. CDR3 length: 15 residues.

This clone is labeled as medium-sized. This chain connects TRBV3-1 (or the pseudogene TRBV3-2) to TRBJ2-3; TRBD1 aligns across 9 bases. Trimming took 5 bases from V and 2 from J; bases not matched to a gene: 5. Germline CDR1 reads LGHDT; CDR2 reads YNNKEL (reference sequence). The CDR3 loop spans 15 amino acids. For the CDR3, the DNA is TGTGCCAGCAGCATCGGACAGGGGTTCACAGATACGCAGTATTTT. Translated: CASSIGQGFTDTQYF.

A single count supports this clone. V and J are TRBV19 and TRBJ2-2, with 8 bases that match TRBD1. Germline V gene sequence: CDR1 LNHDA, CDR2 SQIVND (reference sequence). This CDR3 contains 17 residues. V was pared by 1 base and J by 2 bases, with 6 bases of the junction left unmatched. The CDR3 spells CASSIVSGGDNTGELFF. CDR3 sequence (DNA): TGTGCCAGTAGTATAGTATCAGGGGGCGACAACACCGGGGAGCTGTTTTTT.

CDR3 loop: CASSLAGQGDYGYTF. CDR3 nucleotide sequence: TGTGCCAGCAGCTTAGCGGGACAGGGGGACTATGGCTACACCTTC. The J gene is TRBJ1-2, the V gene TRBV7-2; TRBD1 aligns across 11 bases. J lost 3 bases, V lost 0 bases, and 0 bases had no gene match. There are 15 residues in the CDR3. Germline CDR1 is SGHTA and CDR2 is FQGNSA.

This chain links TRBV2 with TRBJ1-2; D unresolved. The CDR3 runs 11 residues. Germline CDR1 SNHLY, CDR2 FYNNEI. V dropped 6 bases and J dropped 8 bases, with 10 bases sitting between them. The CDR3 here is CASSRNGGYTF. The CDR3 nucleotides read TGTGCCAGCAGCCGGAATGGGGGCTACACCTTC.

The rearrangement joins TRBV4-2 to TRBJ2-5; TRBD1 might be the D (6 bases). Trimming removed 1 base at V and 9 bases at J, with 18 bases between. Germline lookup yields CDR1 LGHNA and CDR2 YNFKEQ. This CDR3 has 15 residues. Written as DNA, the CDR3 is TGTGCCAGCAGCCAAGTAGGACAGCAGGTAGTAGCCCAGTACTTC. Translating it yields CASSQVGQQVVAQYF.

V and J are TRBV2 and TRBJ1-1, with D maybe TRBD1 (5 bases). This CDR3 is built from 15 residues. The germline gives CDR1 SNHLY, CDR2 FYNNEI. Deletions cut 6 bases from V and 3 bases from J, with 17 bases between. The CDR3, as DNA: TGTGCCAGCAGCCTCCGGGACCCGGGGGACACTGAAGCTTTCTTT. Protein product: CASSLRDPGDTEAFF.

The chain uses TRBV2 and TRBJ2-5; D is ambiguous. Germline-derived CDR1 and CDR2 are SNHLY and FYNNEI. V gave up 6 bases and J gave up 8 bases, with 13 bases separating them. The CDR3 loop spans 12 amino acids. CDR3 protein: CASREPFETQYF. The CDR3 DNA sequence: TGTGCCAGCAGAGAACCTTTCGAAACCCAGTACTTC.

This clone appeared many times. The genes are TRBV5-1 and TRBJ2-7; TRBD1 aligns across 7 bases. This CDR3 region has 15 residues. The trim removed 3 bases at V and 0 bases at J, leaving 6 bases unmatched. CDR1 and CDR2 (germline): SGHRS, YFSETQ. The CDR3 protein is CASSWAGTASYEQYF. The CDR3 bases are TGCGCCAGCAGCTGGGCCGGGACAGCCTCCTACGAGCAGTACTTC.

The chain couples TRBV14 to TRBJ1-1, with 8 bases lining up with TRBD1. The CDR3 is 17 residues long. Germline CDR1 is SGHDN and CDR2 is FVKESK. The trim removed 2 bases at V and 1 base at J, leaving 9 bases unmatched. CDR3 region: CASSQIAGGMSNTEAFF. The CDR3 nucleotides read TGTGCCAGCAGCCAAATAGCAGGGGGCATGTCGAACACTGAAGCTTTCTTT. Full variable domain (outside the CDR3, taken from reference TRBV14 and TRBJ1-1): EAGVTQFPSHSVIEKGQTVTLRCDPISGHDNLYWYRRVMGKEIKFLLHFVKESKQDESGMPNNRFLAERTGGTYSTLKVQPAELEDSGVYFCASSQIAGGMSNTEAFFGQGTRLTVV.

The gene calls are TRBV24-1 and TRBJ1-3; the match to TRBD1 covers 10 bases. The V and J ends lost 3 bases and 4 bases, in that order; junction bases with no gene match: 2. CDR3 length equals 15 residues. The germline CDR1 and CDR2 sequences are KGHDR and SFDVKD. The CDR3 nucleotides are TGTGCCACCAGTGATGGGACAGGGGTGGGAAACACCATATATTTT. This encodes CATSDGTGVGNTIYF.

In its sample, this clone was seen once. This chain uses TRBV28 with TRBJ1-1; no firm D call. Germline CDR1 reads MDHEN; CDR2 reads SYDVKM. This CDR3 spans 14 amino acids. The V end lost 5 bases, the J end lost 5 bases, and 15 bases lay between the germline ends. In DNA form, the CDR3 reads TGTGCCAGCAGTCCCACAAGGGTTTCAACTGAAGCTTTCTTT. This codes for CASSPTRVSTEAFF.

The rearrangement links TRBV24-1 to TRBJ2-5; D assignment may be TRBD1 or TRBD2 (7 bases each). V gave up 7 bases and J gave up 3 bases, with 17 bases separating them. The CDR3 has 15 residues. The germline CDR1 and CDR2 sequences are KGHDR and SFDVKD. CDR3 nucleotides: TGTGCCACCAGCCCAGGGAGGGACAGAGAAGAGACCCAGTACTTC. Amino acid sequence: CATSPGRDREETQYF.

The CDR3: CSVVYPEETQYF. The CDR3 coding sequence is TGCAGCGTTGTTTACCCGGAAGAGACCCAGTACTTC. This sequence joins TRBV29-1 and TRBJ2-5, with D unclear. This CDR3 is 12 amino acids long. In germline, CDR1 is SQVTM, CDR2 ANQGSEA. With 4 bases removed from V and 3 bases from J, the gap between germline ends came to 9 bases.

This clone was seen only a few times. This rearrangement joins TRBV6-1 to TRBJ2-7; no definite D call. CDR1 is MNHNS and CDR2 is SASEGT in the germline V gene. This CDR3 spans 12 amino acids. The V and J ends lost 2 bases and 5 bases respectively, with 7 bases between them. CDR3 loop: CASSESVNEQYF. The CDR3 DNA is TGTGCCAGCAGTGAATCAGTCAACGAGCAGTACTTC.

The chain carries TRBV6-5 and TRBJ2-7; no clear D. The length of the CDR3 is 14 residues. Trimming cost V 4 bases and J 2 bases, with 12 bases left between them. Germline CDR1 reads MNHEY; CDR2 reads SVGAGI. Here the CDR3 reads CASSSPSRAYEQYF. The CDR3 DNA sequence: TGTGCCAGCAGTTCGCCGTCTAGGGCCTACGAGCAGTACTTC.